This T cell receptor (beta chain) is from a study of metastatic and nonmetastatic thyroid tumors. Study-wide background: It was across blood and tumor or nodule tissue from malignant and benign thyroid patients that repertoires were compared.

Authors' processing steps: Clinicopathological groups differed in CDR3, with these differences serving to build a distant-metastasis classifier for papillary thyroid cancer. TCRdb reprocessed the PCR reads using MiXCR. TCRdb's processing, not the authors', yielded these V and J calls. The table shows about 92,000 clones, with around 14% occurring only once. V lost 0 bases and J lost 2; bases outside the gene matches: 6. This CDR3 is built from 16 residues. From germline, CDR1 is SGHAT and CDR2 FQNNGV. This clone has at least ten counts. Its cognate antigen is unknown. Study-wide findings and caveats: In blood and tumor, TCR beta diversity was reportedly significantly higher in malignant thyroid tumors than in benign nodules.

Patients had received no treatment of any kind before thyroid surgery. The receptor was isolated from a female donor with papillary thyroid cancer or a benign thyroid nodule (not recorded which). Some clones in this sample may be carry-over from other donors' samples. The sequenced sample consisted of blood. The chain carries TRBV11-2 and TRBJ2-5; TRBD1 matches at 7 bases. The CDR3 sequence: CASSLDQGQLQETQYF. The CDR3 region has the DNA TGTGCCAGCAGCTTAGATCAGGGACAGTTACAAGAGACCCAGTACTTC.